The source of this T cell receptor beta chain is a study of T cell changes during pregnancy in multiple sclerosis. Sequencing used immunoSEQ multiplex PCR; TCRdb keeps in-frame clones, though not all of them. This table has about 35,000 clones, about 90% appearing once. The TCR comes from a female donor in good health, enrolled as a control in a pregnancy study. Here the sequenced sample was CD4+ T cells from peripheral blood mononuclear cells, taken in the third trimester of pregnancy.

The DNA of the CDR3 is TGTGCCAGCAGCCATTGGGGACAGAAACTGTTTTTT. This gives the protein CASSHWGQKLFF. The gene calls are TRBV4-2 and TRBJ1-4, with 7 nucleotides matching TRBD1. J was trimmed by 11 bases and V by 3 bases; bases with no gene match: 3. The CDR3 is made up of 12 amino acids. Germline V CDR1 and CDR2: LGHNA, YNFKEQ.